The clone carrying this T cell receptor beta chain showed up just a few times. Its antigen is unidentified. The authors ran a second PCR of about 6 to 11 cycles using a sample-barcoded 5' primer and a J-beta primer mix. TCRdb called the 5' RACE reads again in MiXCR, with one record for every CDR3 protein. The sample lists about 1.5 million distinct CDR3 sequences; approximately 43% were seen once. The data are from a study of blood T cells in healthy people across ages. Study-level findings and limits: For the donors, CMV status was unknown and possibly confounded expanded clonotype changes. Greater diversity and more naive CD4+ cells were seen in long-lived donors than in aged donors. Naive T cell percentage strongly correlated with TCR beta diversity.

PBMCs were isolated at a quantity of at least 6.5 million per sample. The source of this sequence is a woman younger than 35 in good health. Sequenced: blood.

The CDR3 loop reads CSVEGGAGTNNEQFF. For the CDR3, the DNA is TGCAGCGTTGAAGGAGGGGCCGGGACTAACAATGAGCAGTTCTTC. The chain links TRBV29-1 to TRBJ2-1, with 7 bases lining up with TRBD2. The CDR3 spans 15 residues. Germline values: CDR1 SQVTM, CDR2 ANQGSEA. The V and J ends lost 1 base and 5 bases, in that order; junction bases with no gene match: 8.